One sample yielded the 30 T cell receptor beta chains listed below, sequenced in a study of chemoradiotherapy in HPV16-positive cancers. Produced via immunoSEQ multiplex PCR; TCRdb's table is partial and in-frame only. The profile shows approximately 12,000 clones, about three quarters of them singletons. Specimen collection occurred from a patient who underwent chemoradiotherapy. The receptors derive from a human donor with HPV-associated anogenital cancer.

This rearrangement joins TRBV27 to TRBJ1-2; 8 nucleotides align to TRBD1. The V segment lost 6 bases and the J segment 4 bases; nucleotides outside the gene matches: 1. The CDR3 is 12 amino acids. Germline-derived CDR1 and CDR2 are MNHEY and SMNVEV (reference sequence). The CDR3: CASRDRAYGYTF. The CDR3 nucleotides are TGTGCCAGCAGGGACAGGGCCTATGGCTACACCTTC.

The V and J genes are TRBV28 and TRBJ1-1, with D tentatively TRBD1 (5 bases). Trimming shortened V by 7 bases and J by 5 bases, and 17 bases separated the two germline ends. Looked up from germline, CDR1 is MDHEN and CDR2 is SYDVKM. The length of the CDR3 is 14 residues. The CDR3 DNA is TGTGCCAGCAAGACTGACGGGACTATAACTGAAGCTTTCTTT. Its protein product is CASKTDGTITEAFF.

The chain links TRBV4-1 to TRBJ2-3; D gene uncertain. CDR1 is MGHRA and CDR2 is YSYEKL in the germline V gene. V was trimmed by 3 bases and J by 1 base, leaving 2 bases between them. This CDR3 has 12 residues. The CDR3 sequence: CASSHGTDTQYF. CDR3 nucleotide sequence: TGCGCCAGCAGCCATGGCACAGATACGCAGTATTTT.

This clone was observed a handful of times. The chain combines TRBV28 with TRBJ1-5; D ambiguous. From germline, CDR1 is MDHEN and CDR2 SYDVKM. The CDR3 extends over 14 amino acids. V dropped 7 bases and J dropped 2 bases, with 12 bases sitting between them. The chain's CDR3 is CASTLSWGNQPQHF. CDR3 in DNA: TGTGCCAGCACTCTGTCCTGGGGCAATCAGCCCCAGCATTTT.

This sequence joins TRBV2 and TRBJ1-2; 8 nucleotides align to TRBD1. The germline gives CDR1 SNHLY, CDR2 FYNNEI. The V and J ends lost 5 bases and 8 bases, in that order; junction bases with no gene match: 10. The CDR3 has 14 residues. The CDR3 here is CASSPRQGSEGYTF. CDR3 bases: TGTGCCAGCAGTCCCCGACAGGGGAGCGAGGGCTACACCTTC. Full variable domain (remainder filled in from reference TRBV2 and TRBJ1-2): EPEVTQTPSHQVTQMGQEVILRCVPISNHLYFYWYRQILGQKVEFLVSFYNNEISEKSEIFDDQFSVERPDGSNFTLKIRSTKLEDSAMYFCASSPRQGSEGYTFGSGTRLTVV.

The CDR3 here is CASRAAPSVTEAFF. The CDR3 nucleotides read TGTGCCAGCAGGGCGGCTCCTAGCGTAACTGAAGCTTTCTTT. V usage is TRBV7-3 and J usage is TRBJ1-1; no clear D. There are 14 residues in the CDR3. With 6 bases removed from V and 5 bases from J, the gap between germline ends came to 16 bases. Germline V lookup: CDR1 SGHTA, CDR2 FQGTGA.

This clone was counted a few times. The rearrangement links TRBV30 to TRBJ2-7; no firm D call. The V end lost 3 bases, the J end lost 0 bases, and 9 bases lay between the germline ends. The CDR3 runs to 13 residues. Germline values: CDR1 GTSNPN, CDR2 SVGIG (reference sequence). The DNA of the CDR3 is TGTGCCTGGAGAGGTGAAAGCTCCTACGAGCAGTACTTC. This encodes CAWRGESSYEQYF.

This sequence joins TRBV11-1 and TRBJ1-1, with D perhaps TRBD1 (6 bases). Trimming cost V 5 bases and J 1 base, with 14 bases left between them. This CDR3 is built from 15 residues. Germline V gives CDR1 SGHAT, CDR2 FQDESV (reference sequence). The CDR3 bases are TGTGCCAGCAGCGCGGACAGACTTAGGAACACTGAAGCTTTCTTT. Amino acid sequence: CASSADRLRNTEAFF.

The V gene is TRBV6-5, the J gene TRBJ2-7; 13 bases match TRBD2. V was clipped by 5 bases and J by 3 bases; unmatched bases: 4. Germline V lookup: CDR1 MNHEY, CDR2 SVGAGI. CDR3 length: 15 residues. DNA for the CDR3: TGTGCCAGCAGTCAGGGGACTAGCGGGGTCTACGAGCAGTACTTC. Protein product: CASSQGTSGVYEQYF.

The rearrangement uses TRBV6-1 and TRBJ1-3; 7 bases are shared with TRBD1. The CDR3 contains 16 residues. Germline-derived CDR1 and CDR2 are MNHNS and SASEGT. After removal of 3 bases from V and 0 bases from J, the junction contained 5 bases not matched to a gene. The CDR3 DNA reads TGTGCCAGCAGTGAGACAGGGATTTTCTCTGGAAACACCATATATTTT. The encoded protein is CASSETGIFSGNTIYF.

The V and J genes are TRBV18 and TRBJ2-7, with 9 bases fitting TRBD1. After removal of 2 bases from V and 0 bases from J, the junction contained 11 bases not matched to a gene. Per germline, CDR1 KGHSH and CDR2 LQKENI. The length of the CDR3 is 18 residues. CDR3 DNA: TGTGCCAGCTCACCAGGGAAGAGGACAGGGGTCAGCTCCTACGAGCAGTACTTC. Protein product: CASSPGKRTGVSSYEQYF.

The J gene is TRBJ2-1, the V gene TRBV6-5; perhaps TRBD2 as D (7 bases). The CDR3 runs 16 residues. The V end was cut by 2 bases, the J end by 7 bases, with 18 bases between. CDR1 and CDR2 from the germline V gene are MNHEY and SVGAGI. CDR3 sequence (DNA): TGTGCCAGCAGTTACGGTGGCGGGAGTAGGGGGAATGAGCAGTTCTTC. It encodes CASSYGGGSRGNEQFF.

This clone has more than one count but fewer than ten. The rearrangement links TRBV28 to TRBJ1-1; D ambiguous. Germline-derived CDR1 and CDR2 are MDHEN and SYDVKM. The CDR3 is made up of 13 amino acids. Trimming took off 3 bases at V and 4 bases at J, with 9 bases between the two ends. The CDR3 spells CASSLGSGTEAFF. CDR3 nucleotides: TGTGCCAGCAGTTTGGGGAGTGGCACTGAAGCTTTCTTT.

This clone was found a few times. The chain has TRBV27 and TRBJ1-2; D gene uncertain. The length of the CDR3 is 15 residues. Per germline, CDR1 MNHEY and CDR2 SMNVEV (reference sequence). The ends were cut back, 2 bases at V and 2 bases at J, with 12 bases in the middle. The CDR3 is CASSLRSGRNYGYTF. The CDR3 DNA reads TGTGCCAGCAGTTTACGTTCAGGACGGAACTATGGCTACACCTTC.

The rearrangement uses TRBV5-1 and TRBJ2-3; 11 positions agree with TRBD2. V shed 2 bases, J shed 7 bases, and the junction held 27 bases outside the gene matches. The CDR3 runs to 22 residues. Germline V gene lookup returns CDR1 SGHRS and CDR2 YFSETQ. The CDR3 here is CASSFNRGTSGSYRSGAYTQYF. CDR3 nucleotides: TGCGCCAGCAGCTTTAACAGGGGCACTAGCGGGAGTTACCGTTCAGGGGCCTATACGCAGTATTTT.

The chain has TRBV5-6 and TRBJ2-5; 14 positions match TRBD2. The CDR3 is made up of 19 amino acids. V dropped 4 bases and J dropped 2; count of bases not matched to a gene: 13. Per the germline V gene, CDR1 is SGHDT and CDR2 is YYEEEE. CDR3 sequence: CASSLAFGTSGRGQETQYF. CDR3 nucleotides: TGTGCCAGCAGCCTTGCCTTTGGGACTAGCGGGAGAGGTCAAGAGACCCAGTACTTC.

This clone was seen once. The chain has TRBV9 and TRBJ2-3, with D perhaps matching TRBD1 or TRBD2 (5 bases each). The germline V gene has CDR1 SGDLS and CDR2 YYNGEE. The germline V and J ends were trimmed by 2 bases and 3 bases, with 10 bases remaining between them. The CDR3 extends over 14 amino acids. Here the CDR3 reads CASSVGTGTDTQYF. The CDR3 region has the DNA TGTGCCAGCAGCGTTGGGACGGGTACAGATACGCAGTATTTT.

The chain recombines TRBV2 with TRBJ1-1, with D unclear. Trimming took off 5 bases at V and 2 bases at J, with 9 bases between the two ends. This CDR3 region has 13 residues. Per the germline V gene, CDR1 is SNHLY and CDR2 is FYNNEI. The CDR3, as DNA: TGTGCCAGCAGTTCAGATACCAACACTGAAGCTTTCTTT. Its translation is CASSSDTNTEAFF.

This clone was seen only a few times. The chain's CDR3 is CASGIMSGQGSTGGYTF. CDR3 bases: TGTGCTAGTGGTATCATGTCGGGACAGGGAAGTACGGGTGGCTACACCTTC. The V call is TRBV12-5, the J call TRBJ1-2; TRBD1 aligns across 9 bases. Germline lookup yields CDR1 LGHNT and CDR2 FRNRAP. Germline trimming cut 5 bases from V and 7 bases from J; bases unmatched to any gene: 17. CDR3 size: 17 residues.

This chain joins TRBV28 and TRBJ2-2; TRBD1 agrees at 9 bases. The germline V gene encodes CDR1 MDHEN and CDR2 SYDVKM. The CDR3 loop spans 19 amino acids. Losses at the gene ends were 3 bases for V and 3 bases for J; bases not matched to a gene: 14. CDR3 bases: TGTGCCAGCAGTTTTCCGGGACAGGGAGTGGGTTGGGACACCGGGGAGCTGTTTTTT. Its protein product is CASSFPGQGVGWDTGELFF.

The chain combines TRBV5-1 with TRBJ1-2; 7 nucleotides match TRBD1. Germline trimming cut 7 bases from V and 0 bases from J; bases unmatched to any gene: 9. This CDR3 region has 15 residues. CDR1 is SGHRS and CDR2 is YFSETQ in the germline V gene. The CDR3 DNA reads as TGCGCCAGCCGACTGGGGACAGCGACTAACTATGGCTACACCTTC. Protein sequence: CASRLGTATNYGYTF.

The chain employs TRBV15 and TRBJ1-2; D unresolved. Trimming removed 0 bases at V and 3 bases at J, with 8 bases between. CDR3 size: 14 residues. CDR1 is LNHNV and CDR2 is YYDKDF in the germline V gene (reference sequence). Here the CDR3 DNA reads TGTGCCACCAGCAGAGATCCGGGTTACTATGGCTACACCTTC. The encoded protein is CATSRDPGYYGYTF.

The rearrangement links TRBV28 to TRBJ2-7; D perhaps matches TRBD1 (6 bases). Germline values: CDR1 MDHEN, CDR2 SYDVKM. With 5 bases removed from V and 0 bases from J, the gap between germline ends came to 8 bases. CDR3 size: 13 residues. The CDR3 nucleotides read TGTGCCAGCAGTGACAGGCGCTCCTACGAGCAGTACTTC. Encoded protein: CASSDRRSYEQYF. Filled out from reference TRBV28 and TRBJ2-7, the complete variable domain reads DVKVTQSSRYLVKRTGEKVFLECVQDMDHENMFWYRQDPGLGLRLIYFSYDVKMKEKGDIPEGYSVSREKKERFSLILESASTNQTSMYLCASSDRRSYEQYFGPGTRLTVT.

Concerning this clone itself: The same CDR3 also results from other DNA sequences found in this sample. CDR3 region: CASSLGHYNEQFF. CDR3 in DNA: TGTGCCAGCAGCTTGGGACACTACAATGAGCAGTTCTTC. V and J are TRBV7-2 and TRBJ2-1, with D possibly matching TRBD1 (6 bases). CDR3 length: 13 residues. Between the trimmed V and J ends, which lost 3 bases and 3 bases, there was a span of 6 bases. CDR1 and CDR2 (germline): SGHTA, FQGNSA.

The rearrangement joins TRBV4-2 to TRBJ2-7; D unresolved. The CDR3 length is 14 residues. Trimming took 0 bases from V and 3 from J, leaving 9 bases between them. Germline CDR1 LGHNA, CDR2 YNFKEQ. In DNA form, the CDR3 reads TGTGCCAGCAGCCAAGACAGGCTAAACTACGAGCAGTACTTC. Its translation: CASSQDRLNYEQYF.

The rearrangement joins TRBV28 to TRBJ1-2; possible D gene TRBD1, 5 bases. The CDR3 is 16 residues long. Trimming removed 7 bases at V and 3 bases at J, with 21 bases between. From germline, CDR1 is MDHEN and CDR2 SYDVKM. This CDR3 is CASNEGEGRWYYGYTF. In DNA form, the CDR3 reads TGTGCCAGCAACGAAGGGGAGGGCAGGTGGTACTATGGCTACACCTTC.

This clone was detected a few times. The chain is built from TRBV6-5 and TRBJ1-1, with 9 bases fitting TRBD1. Losses at the gene ends were 8 bases for V and 1 base for J; bases not matched to a gene: 5. This CDR3 is 14 amino acids long. CDR1 and CDR2 from the germline V gene are MNHEY and SVGAGI. In nucleotides, the CDR3 is TGTGCCAGCTGCCACAGGGGGCGGAACACTGAAGCTTTCTTT. It yields the protein CASCHRGRNTEAFF.

J is TRBJ1-1 and V is TRBV13; D possibly corresponds to TRBD1 (5 bases). Between the trimmed V and J ends, which lost 2 bases and 2 bases, there was a span of 6 bases. From germline, CDR1 is PRHDT and CDR2 FYEKMQ (reference sequence). The CDR3 spans 13 residues. The CDR3 region is CASSLQGNTEAFF. The CDR3 nucleotides are TGTGCCAGCAGCTTACAGGGAAACACTGAAGCTTTCTTT.

The chain combines TRBV4-3 with TRBJ2-2; D remains ambiguous. Trimming removed 0 bases from V and 2 bases from J, with 13 bases in between. The CDR3 runs 17 residues. In germline, CDR1 is LGHNA, CDR2 YSLEER. DNA of the CDR3: TGCGCCAGCAGCCAAGATTGGGGAAGGAGCAACACCGGGGAGCTGTTTTTT. Translated, it gives CASSQDWGRSNTGELFF.

This clone showed up just once. V usage is TRBV5-6 and J usage is TRBJ1-2; TRBD1 matches 8 bases. CDR1 and CDR2 (germline): SGHDT, YYEEEE. V was clipped by 4 bases and J by 3 bases; unmatched bases: 2. The CDR3 totals 13 residues. The CDR3 protein is CASSRGQDYGYTF. In DNA form, the CDR3 reads TGTGCCAGCAGCCGGGGACAGGACTATGGCTACACCTTC.